Listed here are 11 T cell receptor beta chains from one sample, sequenced in a study of beta chain features in type 1 diabetes. Study-wide findings and caveats: Type 1 diabetes patients showed a moderate but significant shortening of TCRB CDR3s in all four CD4+ subsets.

The sequenced template was cDNA made from the entire isolated RNA. Only in-frame clones appear in the TCRdb table, and some are missing; sequencing was by immunoSEQ multiplex PCR. The table shows approximately 100,000 clones, with 25% to 35% occurring only once. These receptors' targets are unknown. Input material: central memory CD4+ T cells from blood. The receptors originated from a woman aged 18 to 35 with type 1 diabetes.

This chain links TRBV6-1 with TRBJ2-5; TRBD2 aligns across 10 bases. This CDR3 spans 16 amino acids. CDR1 is MNHNS and CDR2 is SASEGT in the germline V gene. J gave up 3 bases and V 2 bases, and 6 bases lay outside the gene matches. In DNA form, the CDR3 reads TGTGCCAGCAGTGAATCCCTAGCGGGAGTGGAAGAGACCCAGTACTTC. Translated: CASSESLAGVEETQYF.

This clone was detected only a few times. V and J are TRBV5-5 and TRBJ2-7; TRBD1 matches at 7 bases. The CDR3 runs to 14 residues. Germline CDR1 reads SGHKS; CDR2 reads YYEKEE (reference sequence). V lost 4 bases, J lost 5 bases, and 9 bases stayed unmatched. As DNA, the CDR3 is TGTGCCAGCAGCCGTGAAATTACAGGGGACGAGCAGTACTTC. It codes for CASSREITGDEQYF.

V and J are TRBV18 and TRBJ2-5, with 15 bases matching TRBD2. Germline CDR1 is KGHSH and CDR2 is LQKENI. The J segment lost 1 base and the V segment lost 3 bases, leaving 6 bases of the junction unmatched. This CDR3 region has 18 residues. The chain's CDR3 is CASSPTGTSGRPQETQYF. DNA of the CDR3: TGTGCCAGCTCACCTACCGGGACTAGCGGGAGGCCCCAAGAGACCCAGTACTTC.

This clone was detected a few times. The chain employs TRBV18 and TRBJ2-7, with TRBD2 as a possible D gene (5 bases). The germline V gene has CDR1 KGHSH and CDR2 LQKENI. This CDR3 region has 16 residues. Trimming removed 3 bases from V and 1 base from J, with 16 bases in between. The CDR3 DNA sequence: TGTGCCAGCTCACCTTTTGAGAATGGAGGATCCTACGAGCAGTACGTC. Translated, it gives CASSPFENGGSYEQYV.

The chain couples TRBV28 to TRBJ1-3, with 9 bases lining up with TRBD1. Germline assignment: CDR1 MDHEN and CDR2 SYDVKM. This CDR3 is 15 amino acids long. V was clipped by 6 bases and J by 7 bases; unmatched bases: 10. The CDR3 loop reads CASRLLGTGLNTIYF. CDR3 DNA sequence: TGTGCCAGCAGACTACTCGGGACAGGGCTGAACACCATATATTTT.

This clone was seen a handful of times. This chain uses TRBV7-2 with TRBJ2-3; D unresolved. CDR1 SGHTA and CDR2 FQGNSA come from the germline V gene. The V end lost 4 bases, the J end lost 0 bases, and 14 bases lay between the germline ends. The CDR3 is made up of 16 amino acids. The CDR3 loop reads CASSWAQTISTDTQYF. The CDR3 DNA follows: TGTGCCAGCAGCTGGGCGCAGACGATAAGCACAGATACGCAGTATTTT.

This chain uses TRBV7-9 with TRBJ2-7, with 10 bases lining up with TRBD1. Germline lookup yields CDR1 SEHNR and CDR2 FQNEAQ (reference sequence). CDR3 length equals 15 residues. V lost 6 bases, J lost 6 bases, and 11 bases stayed unmatched. CDR3 in DNA: TGTGCCAGCAGTTCGACCGGGACAGGGGTGCGCGAGCAGTACTTC. It translates to CASSSTGTGVREQYF.

The chain's CDR3 is CASTPLAGAKNEQFF. The DNA of the CDR3 is TGTGCCAGCACCCCCCTAGCGGGAGCTAAGAATGAGCAGTTCTTC. This chain joins TRBV27 and TRBJ2-1; 10 bases are shared with TRBD2. V was pared by 7 bases and J by 7 bases, with 10 bases of the junction left unmatched. The germline V gene encodes CDR1 MNHEY and CDR2 SMNVEV (reference sequence). The CDR3 contains 15 residues.

The chain links TRBV6-5 to TRBJ1-5; 7 bases align to TRBD1. Per the germline V gene, CDR1 is MNHEY and CDR2 is SVGAGI. V shed 5 bases and J 5 bases; nucleotides not matched to a gene: 3. The CDR3 has 13 amino acids. The CDR3 sequence is CASSPDRDQPQHF. The DNA for the CDR3 is TGTGCCAGCAGTCCCGACAGGGATCAGCCCCAGCATTTT.

This chain joins TRBV7-9 and TRBJ2-7; D is uncertain. Looked up from germline, CDR1 is SEHNR and CDR2 is FQNEAQ (reference sequence). V lost 1 base and J 2 bases, leaving 15 bases between the germline ends. The CDR3 is 16 amino acids. The CDR3 reads CASSLGFTPQPYEQYF. The CDR3 nucleotides read TGTGCCAGCAGCTTAGGTTTTACACCTCAACCCTACGAGCAGTACTTC.

V usage is TRBV6-1 and J usage is TRBJ2-7; D remains unclear. The CDR3 is 13 residues long. The germline V gene encodes CDR1 MNHNS and CDR2 SASEGT. Deletions cut 1 base from V and 3 bases from J, with 7 bases between. The CDR3 bases are TGTGCCAGCAGTGAAGTAAAGCGCTACGAGCAGTACTTC. Amino acids: CASSEVKRYEQYF.